Below, one T cell receptor (beta chain) is given with its context. V dropped 2 bases and J dropped 4 bases, with 9 bases sitting between them. The CDR3 length is 13 residues. Per germline, CDR1 MGHRA and CDR2 YSYEKL. The entry originates in a study of blood T cell repertoires in COVID-19. At the level of the study: Collection of acute and convalescent COVID-19 samples took place in the United States, Italy and Spain. From T cells, B-cell-depleted T cells, or PBMCs came the material, which was cDNA or gDNA.

Methods used by the authors: Researchers report that nucleated cell counts were estimated from reference gene primer amplification. Sequencing used immunoSEQ multiplex PCR; TCRdb keeps in-frame clones, though not all of them. The V and J calls and clone size are taken from that table; D and trimming were inferred from the DNA. The data hold 95,000 to 110,000 clones, with 80% to 85% observed a single time. This chain connects TRBV4-1 to TRBJ2-7; maybe TRBD2 (6 bases). The specimen sequenced was peripheral blood. The sequence was collected from a human donor in a cohort sampled during active COVID-19. DNA of the CDR3: TGCGCCAGCAGCCAAAGACTAGGATACGAGCAGTACGTC. As protein: CASSQRLGYEQYV.